This T cell receptor beta chain originates from a study of blood T cell repertoires in COVID-19. Study at large: From the United States, Italy and Spain came samples of acute and convalescent COVID-19. PBMCs, B-cell-depleted T cells, or T cells provided the cDNA or gDNA that made up the material.

Between the trimmed V and J ends, which lost 5 bases and 4 bases, there was a span of 12 bases. Per the germline V gene, CDR1 is SGHTA and CDR2 is FQGNSA. This CDR3 region has 14 residues. Measured with immunoSEQ multiplex PCR; TCRdb has only the in-frame clones, and not every one. The sample holds nearly 45,000 clones, about 83% seen once. One Seattle source followed patients from active infection through their disease course. Sequences were obtained from peripheral blood. This clonotype was obtained from a man aged 35 to 55 with COVID-19, enrolled during active disease. The genes are TRBV7-2 and TRBJ1-3; no clear D gene. This CDR3 is CASSALGRGNTIYF. For the CDR3, the DNA is TGTGCCAGCAGCGCCCTGGGCCGCGGAAACACCATATATTTT.